This T cell receptor beta chain was found in a study of blood T cell repertoires in COVID-19. Study-wide background: From T cells, B-cell-depleted T cells, or PBMCs came the material, which was cDNA or gDNA.

Original processing notes: The assay estimated nucleated cells by amplifying reference gene primers. Assay: immunoSEQ multiplex PCR; the TCRdb copy retains only in-frame clones and omits some. The V and J calls and the clone size are those of that table, but D and trimming were determined from the DNA. The sample consists of 250,000 to 350,000 clones, roughly 88% of them appearing once. This CDR3 spans 15 amino acids. The V end was cut by 0 bases, the J end by 5 bases, with 14 bases between. CDR1 is SGHRS, CDR2 YFSETQ, per germline. The TCR sequence derives from a human donor with COVID-19, enrolled during active disease. The donor label of this sample is uncertain. The sample comprised peripheral blood. V usage is TRBV5-1 and J usage is TRBJ1-1, with a weak D call TRBD1 (5 bases). Here the CDR3 reads CASSLVSGEKTEAFF. The CDR3 DNA reads as TGCGCCAGCAGCTTGGTATCGGGGGAGAAGACTGAAGCTTTCTTT.